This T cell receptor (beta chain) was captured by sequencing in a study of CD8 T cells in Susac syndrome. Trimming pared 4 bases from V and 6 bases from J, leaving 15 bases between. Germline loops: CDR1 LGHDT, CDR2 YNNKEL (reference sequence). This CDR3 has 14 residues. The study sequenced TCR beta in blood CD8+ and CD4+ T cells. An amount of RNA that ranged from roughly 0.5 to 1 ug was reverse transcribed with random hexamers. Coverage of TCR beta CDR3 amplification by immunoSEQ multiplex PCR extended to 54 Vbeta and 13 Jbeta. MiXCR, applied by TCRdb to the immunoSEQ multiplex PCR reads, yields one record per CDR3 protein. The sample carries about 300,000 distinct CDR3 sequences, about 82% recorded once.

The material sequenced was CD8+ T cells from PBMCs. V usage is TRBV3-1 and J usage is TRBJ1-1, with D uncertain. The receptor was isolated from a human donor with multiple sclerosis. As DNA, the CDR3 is TGTGCCAGCAGCCCACACATGGGCCAGGCTGAAGCTTTCTTT. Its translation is CASSPHMGQAEAFF.